The next 20 T cell receptor beta chains were all read from a single sample in a study of CXCR3-negative and CXCR3-positive naive CD8 T cells. Study-level points and caveats: Comparison of naive cells showed more hydrophobic TRB CDR3s in CXCR3-positive than in CXCR3-negative naive cells.

It was by 5' RACE with UMI labels that the TRB cDNA libraries were prepared. TCRdb reprocessed the 5' RACE reads; each CDR3 protein has one entry and no DNA is given. This sample's table has tens of thousands of distinct CDR3 sequences. These receptors' antigens are unknown. Specimen: naive CXCR3+ CD8+ T cells from blood. Subset described: CD45RO-CCR7+CD27+CD95- naive CD8+ T cells expressing CXCR3 (TNR3+). The receptors derive from a human donor in good health. Some clones in this sample may be carry-over from other donors' samples.

CDR3 protein: CATSRDWGGGTLSEQFF. V is TRBV15 and J is TRBJ2-1; without DNA, the TCRdb call of TRBD1 cannot be checked. The CDR3 is 17 residues long. Germline V gene data show CDR1 as LNHNV and CDR2 as YYDKDF (reference sequence).

The chain recombines TRBV10-3 with TRBJ2-1. The CDR3 runs 14 residues. Germline V lookup: CDR1 ENHRY, CDR2 SYGVKD. CDR3 region: CAISESLTSDEQFF.

This sequence joins TRBV7-6 and TRBJ2-3; there is no DNA to check the TCRdb D call of TRBD1. The CDR3 extends over 13 amino acids. From germline, CDR1 is SGHVS and CDR2 FNYEAQ. The CDR3 spells CASSLSGVDTQYF.

This chain joins TRBV29-1 and TRBJ2-1. The germline gives CDR1 SQVTM, CDR2 ANQGSEA. The CDR3 consists of 13 residues. The CDR3 loop is CSVGQDSYNEQFF.

This sequence joins TRBV4-1 and TRBJ2-1; TCRdb designates TRBD1, a call that cannot be tested without DNA. Germline V gene lookup returns CDR1 MGHRA and CDR2 YSYEKL. The CDR3 length is 14 residues. The CDR3 region is CASSQERGFREQFF.

CDR3 sequence: CASSLSGCTEAFF. The V call is TRBV7-6, the J call TRBJ1-1. Germline V gene sequence: CDR1 SGHVS, CDR2 FNYEAQ. This CDR3 has 13 residues.

The chain recombines TRBV28 with TRBJ2-7; the TRBD1 assignment by TCRdb is unverifiable without DNA. The CDR3 runs to 13 residues. CDR1 and CDR2 (germline): MDHEN, SYDVKM. The CDR3 loop reads CASSFKGGYEQYF.

The V gene is TRBV7-9, the J gene TRBJ2-4; the TRBD2 assignment by TCRdb is unverifiable without DNA. The germline CDR1 and CDR2 sequences are SEHNR and FQNEAQ (reference sequence). There are 15 residues in the CDR3. CDR3 protein: CASSADGAGVDIQYF.

The chain joins TRBV6-2 or TRBV6-3 to TRBJ1-2; TCRdb returns TRBD1, unconfirmable since there is no DNA. Germline CDR1 and CDR2: MNHEY and SVGEGT. The CDR3 spans 15 residues. The CDR3 here is CASTTLGQTNYGYTF.

The chain combines TRBV12-3 or TRBV12-4 with TRBJ2-1; TCRdb names TRBD1, which stays unverified in the absence of DNA. CDR3 length equals 17 residues. CDR3 sequence reads: CASSTRQGGPSYNEQFF.

The V and J genes are TRBV7-2 and TRBJ2-5; TCRdb names TRBD1, which stays unverified in the absence of DNA. Germline V lookup: CDR1 SGHTA, CDR2 FQGNSA. This CDR3 is built from 14 residues. The CDR3 reads CASSYRTPGGTQYF. The variable domain in full, with the rest retrieved from reference TRBV7-2 and TRBJ2-5, is GAGVSQSPSNKVTEKGKDVELRCDPISGHTALYWYRQSLGQGLEFLIYFQGNSAPDKSGLPSDRFSAERTGGSVSTLTIQRTQQEDSAVYLCASSYRTPGGTQYFGPGTRLLVL.

This sequence joins TRBV14 and TRBJ2-7; TCRdb proposes TRBD1, but this gene call is untestable without DNA. This CDR3 contains 15 residues. Germline CDR1 SGHDN, CDR2 FVKESK. The CDR3 region is CASSHPGQGSYEQYF.

The chain links TRBV7-3 to TRBJ1-2. The CDR3 spans 13 residues. Germline V gene sequence: CDR1 SGHTA, CDR2 FQGTGA. The CDR3 reads CASSLVGLRDYTF.

The chain links TRBV7-9 to TRBJ1-1; TCRdb picks TRBD1, but there is no DNA to check that call. This CDR3 is 14 amino acids long. The V gene's germline CDR1 is SEHNR and CDR2 FQNEAQ (reference sequence). CDR3 residues: CASSQYRVDTEAFF.

This sequence joins TRBV29-1 and TRBJ2-1; TCRdb designates TRBD2, a call that cannot be tested without DNA. The CDR3 covers 16 residues. Per the germline V gene, CDR1 is SQVTM and CDR2 is ANQGSEA. The CDR3 is CSVDMLASGTPSEQFF.

The rearrangement uses TRBV5-1 and TRBJ1-2; TCRdb lists TRBD1, though no DNA is available to test this call. The CDR3 loop spans 12 amino acids. The germline V gene encodes CDR1 SGHRS and CDR2 YFSETQ. The CDR3 reads CASRIDRDGYTF.

The CDR3 here is CASSLTAYTGELFF. The J gene is TRBJ2-2, the V gene TRBV3-1; the D gene TCRdb calls, TRBD1, cannot be checked with no DNA. The germline CDR1 and CDR2 sequences are LGHDT and YNNKEL (reference sequence). The CDR3 totals 14 residues.

This rearrangement joins TRBV29-1 to TRBJ2-5; the D gene TCRdb calls, TRBD2, cannot be checked with no DNA. This CDR3 is built from 14 residues. The germline V gene encodes CDR1 SQVTM and CDR2 ANQGSEA. The CDR3 sequence: CSVVNSGVQETQYF. Using reference TRBV29-1 and TRBJ2-5 for the parts outside the CDR3, the full variable domain is SAVISQKPSRDICQRGTSLTIQCQVDSQVTMMFWYRQQPGQSLTLIATANQGSEATYESGFVIDKFPISRPNLTFSTLTVSNMSPEDSSIYLCSVVNSGVQETQYFGPGTRLLVL.

The CDR3 sequence: CSARDGWGNQPQHF. This rearrangement joins TRBV20-1 to TRBJ1-5. This CDR3 region has 14 residues. The germline V gene encodes CDR1 DFQATT and CDR2 SNEGSKA (reference sequence).

V usage is TRBV10-3 and J usage is TRBJ2-6. This CDR3 has 16 amino acids. Germline CDR1 is ENHRY and CDR2 is SYGVKD. The CDR3 spells CAISESGGSGANVLTF.